This T cell receptor (beta chain) was recovered during a study of T cell changes during pregnancy in multiple sclerosis. V was pared by 2 bases and J by 14 bases, with 14 bases of the junction left unmatched. Germline loops: CDR1 MNHEY, CDR2 SVGAGI. This CDR3 region has 14 residues. Repertoires were generated with immunoSEQ multiplex PCR, while TCRdb's copy carries only in-frame clones and drops some. The sample has fewer than 60,000 clones, about 93% seen once; the top ten hold 0.39%. The receptor was isolated from a female donor with multiple sclerosis, enrolled in a pregnancy study. The sequenced sample was CD4+ T cells from peripheral blood mononuclear cells, obtained after pregnancy. The V call is TRBV6-5, the J call TRBJ1-2, with 7 bases fitting TRBD1. CDR3 DNA sequence: TGTGCCAGCAGTTACAATGACAGGGCCGTTTCTCAGACCTTC. Its translation: CASSYNDRAVSQTF.